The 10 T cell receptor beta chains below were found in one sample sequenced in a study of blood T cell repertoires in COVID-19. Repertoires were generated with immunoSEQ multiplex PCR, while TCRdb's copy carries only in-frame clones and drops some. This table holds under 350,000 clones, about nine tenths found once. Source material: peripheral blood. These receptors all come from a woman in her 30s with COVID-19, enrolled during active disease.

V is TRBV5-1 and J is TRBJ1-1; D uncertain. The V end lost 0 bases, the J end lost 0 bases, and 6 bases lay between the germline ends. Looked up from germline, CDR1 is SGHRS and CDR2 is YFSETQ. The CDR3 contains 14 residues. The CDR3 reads CASSLGHLNTEAFF. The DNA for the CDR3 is TGCGCCAGCAGCTTGGGACATTTGAACACTGAAGCTTTCTTT.

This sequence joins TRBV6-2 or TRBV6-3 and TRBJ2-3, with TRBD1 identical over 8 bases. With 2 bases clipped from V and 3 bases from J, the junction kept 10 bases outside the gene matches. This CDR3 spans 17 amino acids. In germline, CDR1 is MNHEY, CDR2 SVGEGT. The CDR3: CASSYPKTGAGTDTQYF. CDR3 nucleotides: TGTGCCAGCAGTTACCCTAAGACAGGGGCCGGGACAGATACGCAGTATTTT.

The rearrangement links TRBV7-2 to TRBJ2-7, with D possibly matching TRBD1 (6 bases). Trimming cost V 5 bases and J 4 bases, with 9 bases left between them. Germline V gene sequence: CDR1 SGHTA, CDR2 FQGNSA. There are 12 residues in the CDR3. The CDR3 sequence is CASSDGQYEQYF. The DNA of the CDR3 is TGTGCCAGCAGCGACGGACAGTACGAGCAGTACTTC.

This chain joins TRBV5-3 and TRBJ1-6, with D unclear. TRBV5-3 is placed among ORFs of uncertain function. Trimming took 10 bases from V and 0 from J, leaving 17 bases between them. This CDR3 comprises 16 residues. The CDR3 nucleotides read TGTGCCTGGAGGCGGGGTCTCAGCTCCTATAATTCACCCCTCCACTTT. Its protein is CAWRRGLSSYNSPLHF.

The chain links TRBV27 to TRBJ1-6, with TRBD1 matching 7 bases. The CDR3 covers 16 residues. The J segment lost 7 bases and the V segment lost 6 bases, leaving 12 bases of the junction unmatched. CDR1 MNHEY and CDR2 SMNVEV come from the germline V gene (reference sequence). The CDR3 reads CASRVLQGGRNSPLHF. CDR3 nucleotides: TGTGCCAGCAGGGTCCTCCAAGGGGGCCGCAATTCACCCCTCCACTTT.

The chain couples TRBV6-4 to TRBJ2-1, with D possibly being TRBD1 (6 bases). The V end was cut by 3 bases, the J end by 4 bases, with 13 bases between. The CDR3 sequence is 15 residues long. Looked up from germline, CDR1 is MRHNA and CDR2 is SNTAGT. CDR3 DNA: TGTGCCAGCAGTGAAAGGGCTCAGGGGTACAATGAGCAGTTCTTC. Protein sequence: CASSERAQGYNEQFF.

The CDR3 region is CASSHTGAIGKPQHF. The CDR3 DNA reads TGTGCCAGCAGCCACACAGGGGCCATTGGGAAGCCCCAGCATTTT. The chain employs TRBV28 and TRBJ1-5; 7 nucleotides agree with TRBD1. The CDR3 covers 15 residues. Per germline, CDR1 MDHEN and CDR2 SYDVKM. V shed 6 bases, J shed 8 bases, and the junction held 13 bases outside the gene matches.

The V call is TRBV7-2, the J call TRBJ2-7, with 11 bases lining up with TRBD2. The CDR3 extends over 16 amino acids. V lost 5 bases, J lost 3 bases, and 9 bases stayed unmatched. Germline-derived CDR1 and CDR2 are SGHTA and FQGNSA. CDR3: CASSTSGSPGFYEQYF. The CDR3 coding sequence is TGTGCCAGCAGCACTAGCGGGAGCCCAGGATTCTACGAGCAGTACTTC.

For the CDR3, the DNA is TGCAGCGTTGTGACTAGCGGGAGGAGGAATGAGCAGTTCTTC. This sequence encodes CSVVTSGRRNEQFF. The chain carries TRBV29-1 and TRBJ2-1; 13 positions match TRBD2. The CDR3 extends over 14 amino acids. The V gene end was trimmed by 4 bases and the J gene end by 7 bases; junction bases not matched to a gene: 4. Germline assignment: CDR1 SQVTM and CDR2 ANQGSEA.

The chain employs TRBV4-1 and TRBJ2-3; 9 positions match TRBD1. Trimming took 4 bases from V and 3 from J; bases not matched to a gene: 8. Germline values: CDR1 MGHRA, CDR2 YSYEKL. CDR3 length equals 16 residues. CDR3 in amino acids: CASSLAGTGWTDTQYF. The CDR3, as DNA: TGCGCCAGCAGCCTCGCCGGGACAGGGTGGACAGATACGCAGTATTTT.